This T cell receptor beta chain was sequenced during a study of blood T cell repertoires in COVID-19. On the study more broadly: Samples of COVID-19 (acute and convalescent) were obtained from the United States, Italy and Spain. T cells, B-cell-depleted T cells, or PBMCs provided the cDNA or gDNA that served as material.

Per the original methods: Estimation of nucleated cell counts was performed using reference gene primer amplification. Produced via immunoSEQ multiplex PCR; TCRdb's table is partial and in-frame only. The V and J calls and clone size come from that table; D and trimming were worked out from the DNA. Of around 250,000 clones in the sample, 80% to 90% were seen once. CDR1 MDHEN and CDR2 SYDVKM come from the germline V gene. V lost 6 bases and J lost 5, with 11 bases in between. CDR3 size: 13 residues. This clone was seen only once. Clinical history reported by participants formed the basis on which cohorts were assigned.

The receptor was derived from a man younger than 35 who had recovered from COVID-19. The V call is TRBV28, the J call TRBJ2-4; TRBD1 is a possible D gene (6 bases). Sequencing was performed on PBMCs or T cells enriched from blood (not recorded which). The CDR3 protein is CASRTGNENIQYF. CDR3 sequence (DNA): TGTGCCAGCAGAACAGGGAACGAAAACATTCAGTACTTC.